These 13 T cell receptor beta chains share one sample of origin, sequenced in a study of cytomegalovirus exposure and HLA in healthy donors listed by TCRdb under 2017. Library generation was performed with the immunoSEQ multiplex PCR assay. A mixture of 60 forward primers for TCR Vbeta segments and 13 reverse primers for TCR Jbeta segments was used in the multiplex PCR. Imported from immuneACCESS, the table was reduced by TCRdb to in-frame sequences with V and J called. These copies leave out some clones; in studies compared against another copy, an unresolved V gene accounts for under half, and the cause of the remainder is not known. Counted in this sample were about 150,000 clones; approximately 80% of them appeared once. 5.5% to 6% of the sample lies in the top ten. The sequencing input was PBMCs. Receptors were obtained from a young man in good health and CMV-seropositive.

The sample holds one count of this clone. The chain recombines TRBV7-8 with TRBJ1-2; 8 nucleotides align to TRBD1. The CDR3 length is 14 residues. Germline-derived CDR1 and CDR2 are SGHVS and FQNEAQ. With 5 bases clipped from V and 9 bases from J, the junction kept 11 bases outside the gene matches. As DNA, the CDR3 is TGTGCCAGCAGCCTCCAACAGGGGGTTGGTAGCTACACCTTC. It is translated as CASSLQQGVGSYTF.

The CDR3 spells CAWGQYNEQFF. CDR3 nucleotide sequence: TGTGCCTGGGGTCAGTACAATGAGCAGTTCTTC. The V gene is TRBV30, the J gene TRBJ2-1; D remains unclear. The germline V and J ends were trimmed by 5 bases and 4 bases, with 6 bases remaining between them. CDR3 length equals 11 residues. Per the germline V gene, CDR1 is GTSNPN and CDR2 is SVGIG (reference sequence). The whole variable domain, filled in from reference TRBV30 and TRBJ2-1, reads SQTIHQWPATLVQPVGSPLSLECTVEGTSNPNLYWYRQAAGRGLQLLFYSVGIGQISSEVPQNLSASRPQDRQFILSSKKLLLSDSGFYLCAWGQYNEQFFGPGTRLTVL.

This clone was recorded once. The chain has TRBV28 and TRBJ2-2, with D unclear. Per germline, CDR1 MDHEN and CDR2 SYDVKM. The CDR3 has 14 amino acids. V lost 5 bases to trimming and J lost 4 bases, with 11 bases between them. The CDR3 region is CASSRVRPTGELFF. CDR3 nucleotide sequence: TGTGCCAGCAGTCGGGTTAGACCCACCGGGGAGCTGTTTTTT.

The rearrangement joins TRBV6-5 to TRBJ1-2, with 9 bases aligning to TRBD1. The CDR3 covers 13 residues. Germline CDR1 reads MNHEY; CDR2 reads SVGAGI. Losses at the gene ends were 5 bases for V and 6 bases for J; bases not matched to a gene: 4. Written as DNA, the CDR3 is TGTGCCAGCAGTACACAGGGGGCAAATGGCTACACCTTC. Protein sequence: CASSTQGANGYTF.

The chain employs TRBV6-5 and TRBJ1-1; a weak D match, TRBD1 (5 bases). V was cut by 5 bases and J by 9 bases, with 16 bases left in between. Germline lookup yields CDR1 MNHEY and CDR2 SVGAGI. The CDR3 contains 13 residues. Here the CDR3 reads CASSPGTRPKAFF. The CDR3 DNA sequence: TGTGCCAGCAGTCCCGGGACTCGCCCAAAAGCTTTCTTT.

The V and J genes are TRBV4-1 and TRBJ1-2; D is possibly TRBD1 (5 bases). The length of the CDR3 is 14 residues. V was pared by 0 bases and J by 7 bases, with 12 bases between. Germline V CDR1 and CDR2: MGHRA, YSYEKL. Here the CDR3 reads CASSQDLRGSGYTF. In DNA, the CDR3 is TGCGCCAGCAGCCAAGATTTAAGGGGCAGTGGCTACACCTTC.

The chain has TRBV19 and TRBJ2-1; 13 bases are shared with TRBD2. Per the germline V gene, CDR1 is LNHDA and CDR2 is SQIVND (reference sequence). V was clipped by 4 bases and J by 7 bases; unmatched bases: 4. The length of the CDR3 is 15 residues. In DNA, the CDR3 is TGTGCCAGTAGTAAGGGACTAGCGGGAAGTAATGAGCAGTTCTTC. Its translation: CASSKGLAGSNEQFF.

This clone was seen a few times. The V gene is TRBV10-1, the J gene TRBJ2-1; no clear D. Per germline, CDR1 WNHNN and CDR2 SYGVQD (reference sequence). V was cut by 4 bases and J by 5 bases, with 12 bases left in between. This CDR3 comprises 14 residues. The CDR3 here is CASSASRLNNEQFF. Here the CDR3 DNA reads TGCGCCAGCAGTGCATCCAGATTAAACAATGAGCAGTTCTTC.

This rearrangement joins TRBV25-1 to TRBJ1-5; 10 bases map to TRBD1. Unmatched junction bases numbered 7, after V lost 3 bases and J lost 5 bases. The CDR3 has 16 residues. The germline V gene encodes CDR1 MGHDK and CDR2 SYGVNS. CDR3 sequence: CASSDSRQGAYQPQHF. CDR3 bases: TGTGCCAGCAGTGACTCTCGACAGGGGGCCTATCAGCCCCAGCATTTT.

The chain is built from TRBV30 and TRBJ1-2, with 7 bases matching TRBD1. The V gene end was trimmed by 0 bases and the J gene end by 6 bases; junction bases not matched to a gene: 4. CDR3 length: 13 residues. Germline V gene data show CDR1 as GTSNPN and CDR2 as SVGIG (reference sequence). CDR3 in DNA: TGTGCCTGGAGTGTCGCCAGGGGGAATGGCTACACCTTC. This translates into CAWSVARGNGYTF.

V usage is TRBV9 and J usage is TRBJ2-3; 13 positions agree with TRBD2. V lost 0 bases, J lost 3 bases, and 10 bases stayed unmatched. The CDR3 runs to 19 residues. Germline CDR1 is SGDLS and CDR2 is YYNGEE. Written as DNA, the CDR3 is TGTGCCAGCAGCGTAGTCGGACTAGCGGGGGCGGGAAAGACAGATACGCAGTATTTT. Protein: CASSVVGLAGAGKTDTQYF. Complete variable domain (other parts from reference TRBV9 and TRBJ2-3): DSGVTQTPKHLITATGQRVTLRCSPRSGDLSVYWYQQSLDQGLQFLIQYYNGEERAKGNILERFSAQQFPDLHSELNLSSLELGDSALYFCASSVVGLAGAGKTDTQYFGPGTRLTVL.

The chain links TRBV15 to TRBJ2-2; 7 nucleotides line up with TRBD1. The CDR3 runs 17 residues. Unmatched junction bases numbered 11, after V lost 0 bases and J lost 7 bases. Germline V lookup: CDR1 LNHNV, CDR2 YYDKDF (reference sequence). Written as DNA, the CDR3 is TGTGCCACCAGCAGAGATAAGAAACAGGGGTTGAGCGGGGAGCTGTTTTTT. As protein: CATSRDKKQGLSGELFF.

V usage is TRBV28 and J usage is TRBJ1-2; 7 nucleotides line up with TRBD1. After removal of 4 bases from V and 7 bases from J, the junction contained 12 bases not matched to a gene. The CDR3 covers 15 residues. Germline V CDR1 and CDR2: MDHEN, SYDVKM. The CDR3 sequence is CASSSYVEGAGGYTF. CDR3 sequence (DNA): TGTGCCAGCAGTTCCTACGTGGAGGGGGCAGGTGGCTACACCTTC.